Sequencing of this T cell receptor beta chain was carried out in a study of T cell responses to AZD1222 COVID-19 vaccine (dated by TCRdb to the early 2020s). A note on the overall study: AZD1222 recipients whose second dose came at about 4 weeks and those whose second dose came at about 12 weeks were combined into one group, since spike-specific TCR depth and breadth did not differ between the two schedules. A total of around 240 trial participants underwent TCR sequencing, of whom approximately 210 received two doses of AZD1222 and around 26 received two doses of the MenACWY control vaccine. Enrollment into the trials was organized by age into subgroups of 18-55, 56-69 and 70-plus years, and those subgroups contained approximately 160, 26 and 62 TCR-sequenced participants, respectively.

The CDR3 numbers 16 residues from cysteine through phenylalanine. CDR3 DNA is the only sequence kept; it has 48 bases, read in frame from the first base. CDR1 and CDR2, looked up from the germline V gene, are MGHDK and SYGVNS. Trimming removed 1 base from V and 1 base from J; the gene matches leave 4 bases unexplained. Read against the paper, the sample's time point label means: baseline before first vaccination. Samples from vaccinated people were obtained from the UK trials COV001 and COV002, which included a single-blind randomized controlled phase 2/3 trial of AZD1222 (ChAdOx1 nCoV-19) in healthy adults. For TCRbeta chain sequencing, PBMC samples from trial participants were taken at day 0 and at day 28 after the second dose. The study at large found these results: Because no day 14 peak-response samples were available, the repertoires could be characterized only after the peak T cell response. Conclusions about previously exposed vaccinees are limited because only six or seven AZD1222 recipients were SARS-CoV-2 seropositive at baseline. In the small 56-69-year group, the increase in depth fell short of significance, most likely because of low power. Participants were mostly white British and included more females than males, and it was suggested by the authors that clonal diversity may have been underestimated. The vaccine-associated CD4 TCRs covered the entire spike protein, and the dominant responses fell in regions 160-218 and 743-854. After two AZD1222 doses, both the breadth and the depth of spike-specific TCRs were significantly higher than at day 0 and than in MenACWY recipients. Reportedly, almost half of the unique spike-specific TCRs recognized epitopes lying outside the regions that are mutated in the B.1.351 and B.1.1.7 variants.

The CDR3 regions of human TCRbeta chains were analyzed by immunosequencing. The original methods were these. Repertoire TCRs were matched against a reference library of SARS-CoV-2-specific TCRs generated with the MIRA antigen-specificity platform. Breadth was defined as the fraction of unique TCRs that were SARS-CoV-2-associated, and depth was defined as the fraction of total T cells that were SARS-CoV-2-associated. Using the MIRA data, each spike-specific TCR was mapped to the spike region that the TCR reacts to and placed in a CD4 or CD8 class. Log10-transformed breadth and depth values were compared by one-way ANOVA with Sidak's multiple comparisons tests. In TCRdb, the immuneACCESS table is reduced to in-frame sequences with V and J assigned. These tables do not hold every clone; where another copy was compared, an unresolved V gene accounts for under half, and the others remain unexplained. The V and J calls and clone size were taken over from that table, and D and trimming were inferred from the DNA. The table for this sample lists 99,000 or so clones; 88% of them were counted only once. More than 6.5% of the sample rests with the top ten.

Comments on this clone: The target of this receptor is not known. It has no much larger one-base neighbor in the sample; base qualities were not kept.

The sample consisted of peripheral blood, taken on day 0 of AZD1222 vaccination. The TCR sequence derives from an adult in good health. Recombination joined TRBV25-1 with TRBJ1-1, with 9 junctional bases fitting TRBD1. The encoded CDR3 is CASSESDRGGNTEAFF. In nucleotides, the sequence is TGTGCCAGCAGTGAATCCGACAGGGGGGGGAACACTGAAGCTTTCTTT.